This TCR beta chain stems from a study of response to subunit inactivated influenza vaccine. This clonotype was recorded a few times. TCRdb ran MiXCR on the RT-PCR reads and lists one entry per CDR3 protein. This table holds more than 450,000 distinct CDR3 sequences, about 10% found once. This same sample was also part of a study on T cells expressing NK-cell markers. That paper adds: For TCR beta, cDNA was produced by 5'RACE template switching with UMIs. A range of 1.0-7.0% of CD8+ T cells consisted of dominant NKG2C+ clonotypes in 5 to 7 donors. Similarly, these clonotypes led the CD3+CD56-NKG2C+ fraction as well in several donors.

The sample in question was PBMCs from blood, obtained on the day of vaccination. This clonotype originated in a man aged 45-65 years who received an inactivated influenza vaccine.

In DNA, the CDR3 is TGCGCCAGCAGCGCGGGACAGCAAACCCAGTACTTC. Translation: CASSAGQQTQYF. This rearrangement joins TRBV5-1 to TRBJ2-5; the D gene is possibly TRBD1 (7 bases). The CDR3 sequence is 12 residues long. V was pared by 4 bases and J by 8 bases, with 12 bases between. CDR1 and CDR2 (germline): SGHRS, YFSETQ.